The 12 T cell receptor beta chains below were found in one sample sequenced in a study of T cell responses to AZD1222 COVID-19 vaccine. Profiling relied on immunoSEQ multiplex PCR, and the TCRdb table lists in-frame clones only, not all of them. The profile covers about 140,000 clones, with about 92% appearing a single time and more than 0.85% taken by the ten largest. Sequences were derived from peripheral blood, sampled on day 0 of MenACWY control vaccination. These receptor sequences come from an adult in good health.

CDR3 protein: CASSIVKNTGELFF. For the CDR3, the DNA is TGTGCCAGTAGTATAGTAAAGAACACCGGGGAGCTGTTTTTT. V is TRBV19 and J is TRBJ2-2; D unresolved. CDR1 LNHDA and CDR2 SQIVND come from the germline V gene (reference sequence). This CDR3 region has 14 residues. V was clipped by 1 base and J by 1 base, with 4 bases between them.

The CDR3 DNA is TGTGCCAGCTCACTTATACAGGGTTCTGAAGCTTTCTTT. Residues: CASSLIQGSEAFF. The chain links TRBV18 to TRBJ1-1; perhaps TRBD1 as D (6 bases). Germline V gene lookup returns CDR1 KGHSH and CDR2 LQKENI. The length of the CDR3 is 13 residues. Deletions cut 4 bases from V and 6 bases from J, with 12 bases between.

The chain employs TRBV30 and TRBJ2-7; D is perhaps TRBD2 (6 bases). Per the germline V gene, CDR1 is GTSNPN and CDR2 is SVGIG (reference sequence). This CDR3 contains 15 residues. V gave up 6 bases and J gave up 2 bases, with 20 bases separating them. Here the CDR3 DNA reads TGTGCCTGCCTCAATGGGGCTAGCGCGACCTACGAGCAGTACTTC. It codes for CACLNGASATYEQYF.

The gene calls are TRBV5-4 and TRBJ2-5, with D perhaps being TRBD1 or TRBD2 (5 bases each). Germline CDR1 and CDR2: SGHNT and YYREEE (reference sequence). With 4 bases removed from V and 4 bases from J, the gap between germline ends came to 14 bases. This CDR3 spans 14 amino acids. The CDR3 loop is CASSKSPGTETQYF. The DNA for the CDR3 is TGTGCCAGCAGCAAGAGTCCCGGGACAGAGACCCAGTACTTC.

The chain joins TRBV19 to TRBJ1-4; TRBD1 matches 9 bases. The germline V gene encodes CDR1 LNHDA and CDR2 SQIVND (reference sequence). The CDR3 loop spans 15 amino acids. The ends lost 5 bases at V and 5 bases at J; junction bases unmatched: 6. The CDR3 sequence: CASSFTGTGNEKLFF. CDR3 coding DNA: TGTGCCAGTAGTTTCACCGGGACAGGGAATGAAAAACTGTTTTTT.

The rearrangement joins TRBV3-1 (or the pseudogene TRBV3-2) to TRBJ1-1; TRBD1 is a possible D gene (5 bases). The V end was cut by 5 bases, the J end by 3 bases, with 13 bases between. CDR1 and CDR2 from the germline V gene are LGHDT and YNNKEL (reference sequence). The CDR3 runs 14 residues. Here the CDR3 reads CASSAKRGHTEAFF. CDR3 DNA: TGTGCCAGCAGCGCTAAACGGGGACACACTGAAGCTTTCTTT.

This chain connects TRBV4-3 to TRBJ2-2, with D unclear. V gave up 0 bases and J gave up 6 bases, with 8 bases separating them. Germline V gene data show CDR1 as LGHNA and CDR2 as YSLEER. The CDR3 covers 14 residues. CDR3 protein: CASSQDLVPGELFF. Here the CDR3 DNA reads TGCGCCAGCAGCCAAGATCTGGTCCCCGGGGAGCTGTTTTTT.

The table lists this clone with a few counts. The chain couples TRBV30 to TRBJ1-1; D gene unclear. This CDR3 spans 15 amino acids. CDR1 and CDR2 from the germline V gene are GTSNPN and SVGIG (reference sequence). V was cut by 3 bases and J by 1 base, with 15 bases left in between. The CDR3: CAWRGREWENTEAFF. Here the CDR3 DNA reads TGTGCCTGGAGGGGCCGCGAATGGGAGAACACTGAAGCTTTCTTT.

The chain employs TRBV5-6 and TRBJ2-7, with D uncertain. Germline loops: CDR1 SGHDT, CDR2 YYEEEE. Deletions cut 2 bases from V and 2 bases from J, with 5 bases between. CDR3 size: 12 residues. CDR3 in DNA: TGTGCCAGCAGCTTAATACCCTACGAGCAGTACTTC. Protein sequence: CASSLIPYEQYF. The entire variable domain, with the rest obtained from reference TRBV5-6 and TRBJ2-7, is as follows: DAGVTQSPTHLIKTRGQQVTLRCSPKSGHDTVSWYQQALGQGPQFIFQYYEEEERQRGNFPDRFSGHQFPNYSSELNVNALLLGDSALYLCASSLIPYEQYFGPGTRLTVT.

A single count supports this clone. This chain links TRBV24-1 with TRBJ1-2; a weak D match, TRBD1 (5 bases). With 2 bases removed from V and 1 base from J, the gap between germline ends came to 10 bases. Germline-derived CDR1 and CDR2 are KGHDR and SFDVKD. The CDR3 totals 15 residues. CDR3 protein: CATSDSPRGNYGYTF. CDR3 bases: TGTGCCACCAGTGATTCCCCGAGGGGTAACTATGGCTACACCTTC.

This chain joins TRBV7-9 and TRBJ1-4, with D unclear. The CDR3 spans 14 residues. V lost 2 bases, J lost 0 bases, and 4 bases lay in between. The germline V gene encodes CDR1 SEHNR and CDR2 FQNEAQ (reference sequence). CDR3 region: CASSLFTTNEKLFF. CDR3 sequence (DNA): TGTGCCAGCAGCTTATTTACAACTAATGAAAAACTGTTTTTT.

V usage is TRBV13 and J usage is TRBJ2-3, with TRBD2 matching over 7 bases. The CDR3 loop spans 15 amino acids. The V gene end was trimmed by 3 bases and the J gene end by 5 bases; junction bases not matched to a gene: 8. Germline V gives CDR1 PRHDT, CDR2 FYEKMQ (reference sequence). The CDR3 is CASSFSGGFVDTQYF. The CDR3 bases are TGTGCCAGCAGCTTTTCGGGGGGATTCGTAGATACGCAGTATTTT. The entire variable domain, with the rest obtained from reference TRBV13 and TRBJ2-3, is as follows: AAGVIQSPRHLIKEKRETATLKCYPIPRHDTVYWYQQGPGQDPQFLISFYEKMQSDKGSIPDRFSAQQFSDYHSELNMSSLELGDSALYFCASSFSGGFVDTQYFGPGTRLTVL.